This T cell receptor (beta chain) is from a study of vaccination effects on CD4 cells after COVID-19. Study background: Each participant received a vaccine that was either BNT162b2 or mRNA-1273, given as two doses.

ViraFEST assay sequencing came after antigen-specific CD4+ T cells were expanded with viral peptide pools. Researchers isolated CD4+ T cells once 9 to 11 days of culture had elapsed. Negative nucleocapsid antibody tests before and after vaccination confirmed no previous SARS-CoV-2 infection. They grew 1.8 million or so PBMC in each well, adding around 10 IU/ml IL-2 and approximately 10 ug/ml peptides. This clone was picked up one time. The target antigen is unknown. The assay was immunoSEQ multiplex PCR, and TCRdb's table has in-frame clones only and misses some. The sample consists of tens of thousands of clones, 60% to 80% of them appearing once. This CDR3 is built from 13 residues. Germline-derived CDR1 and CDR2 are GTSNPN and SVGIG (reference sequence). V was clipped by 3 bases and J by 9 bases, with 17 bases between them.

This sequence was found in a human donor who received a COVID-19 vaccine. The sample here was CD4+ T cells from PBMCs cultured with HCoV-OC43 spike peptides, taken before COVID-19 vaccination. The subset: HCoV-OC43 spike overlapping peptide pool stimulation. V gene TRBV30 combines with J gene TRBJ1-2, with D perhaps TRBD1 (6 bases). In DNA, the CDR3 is TGTGCCTGGAGCTCGGGGCAGGGGACGAGCTACACCTTC. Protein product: CAWSSGQGTSYTF.